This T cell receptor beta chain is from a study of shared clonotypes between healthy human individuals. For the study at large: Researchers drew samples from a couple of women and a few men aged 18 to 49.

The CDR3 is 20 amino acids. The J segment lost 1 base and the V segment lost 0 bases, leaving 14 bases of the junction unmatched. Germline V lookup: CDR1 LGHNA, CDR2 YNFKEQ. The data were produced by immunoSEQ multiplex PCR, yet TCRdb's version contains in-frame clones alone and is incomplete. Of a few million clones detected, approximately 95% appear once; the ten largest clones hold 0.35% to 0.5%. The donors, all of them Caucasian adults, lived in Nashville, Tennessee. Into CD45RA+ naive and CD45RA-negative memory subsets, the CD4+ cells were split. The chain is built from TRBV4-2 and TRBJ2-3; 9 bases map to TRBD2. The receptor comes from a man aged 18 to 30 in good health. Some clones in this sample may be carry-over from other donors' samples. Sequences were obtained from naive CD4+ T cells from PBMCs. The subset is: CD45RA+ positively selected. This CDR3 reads CASSQDSSGTHRVRTDTQYF. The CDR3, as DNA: TGTGCCAGCAGCCAAGATTCTAGCGGGACCCACAGGGTCCGCACAGATACGCAGTATTTT.